This T cell receptor (beta chain) was sequenced during a study of blood T cell repertoires in COVID-19. V lost 6 bases, J lost 1 base, and 8 bases stayed unmatched. CDR1 is MDHEN and CDR2 is SYDVKM in the germline V gene. The CDR3 runs to 15 residues. Only in-frame clones appear in the TCRdb table, and some are missing; sequencing was by immunoSEQ multiplex PCR. Among 350,000 to 400,000 clones listed, 85% to 90% were seen once. The V gene is TRBV28, the J gene TRBJ2-5, with 7 nucleotides matching TRBD2. The sample consisted of PBMCs or T cells enriched from blood (not recorded which). This TCR was sampled from a young woman who had recovered from COVID-19. The DNA of the CDR3 is TGTGCCAGCAGGGGGGGGTGGCCGTCCCAAGAGACCCAGTACTTC. It specifies CASRGGWPSQETQYF.